These 32 T cell receptor beta chains were sequenced from one sample in a study of identical twins. TCRdb fed the 5' RACE reads into MiXCR, producing one record per CDR3 protein. The profile shows 640,000 or so distinct CDR3 sequences, approximately 6% of them singletons. Material for sequencing was naive T cells sorted from blood. Every receptor here comes from a man aged 18 to 29 in good health.

This clonotype was recorded at least ten times. This chain connects TRBV28 to TRBJ2-3; the D is unclear. The germline V gene encodes CDR1 MDHEN and CDR2 SYDVKM. The CDR3 is made up of 15 amino acids. V was clipped by 7 bases and J by 6 bases, with 20 bases between them. CDR3 in amino acids: CASTKFGPGGDTQYF. CDR3 bases: TGTGCCAGCACCAAGTTCGGGCCAGGTGGTGATACGCAGTATTTT.

This clonotype occurred many times. The V call is TRBV29-1, the J call TRBJ1-3, with D unresolved. CDR3 length equals 12 residues. Trimming stripped 4 bases from V and 4 bases from J, with 8 bases between. CDR1 is SQVTM and CDR2 is ANQGSEA in the germline V gene. CDR3 sequence reads: CSVVMGGNTIYF. In nucleotides, the CDR3 is TGCAGCGTTGTTATGGGGGGAAACACCATATATTTT.

V gene TRBV11-3 combines with J gene TRBJ2-3; D unresolved. The length of the CDR3 is 12 residues. V lost 6 bases and J 4 bases, leaving 8 bases between the germline ends. Germline V gene data show CDR1 as SGHNT and CDR2 as YENEEA. The CDR3 nucleotides are TGTGCCAGCAGGGCCGGCGCAGATACGCAGTATTTT. It codes for CASRAGADTQYF.

This clonotype has ten or more counts. The chain links TRBV12-3 or TRBV12-4 to TRBJ2-5; D is uncertain. Between the trimmed V and J ends, which lost 5 bases and 3 bases, there was a span of 7 bases. CDR3 length: 12 residues. The CDR3 bases are TGTGCCAGCAGTAGGGATAAAGAGACCCAGTACTTC. Protein: CASSRDKETQYF.

This clonotype was picked up a small number of times. CDR3 region: CASRPTGTSGPTDTQYF. CDR3 DNA sequence: TGTGCCAGCAGACCCACCGGGACTAGCGGGCCCACAGATACGCAGTATTTT. The J gene is TRBJ2-3, the V gene TRBV5-5; 12 nucleotides align to TRBD2. Germline CDR1 SGHKS, CDR2 YYEKEE (reference sequence). This CDR3 has 17 amino acids. Losses at the gene ends were 5 bases for V and 2 bases for J; bases not matched to a gene: 9.

This clonotype showed up many times. The CDR3: CAISPASGFQETQYF. The CDR3 DNA follows: TGTGCCATCAGCCCCGCGAGCGGATTCCAAGAGACCCAGTACTTC. V usage is TRBV10-3 and J usage is TRBJ2-5; D may be TRBD2 (5 bases). The CDR3 is 15 residues long. Germline V gene lookup returns CDR1 ENHRY and CDR2 SYGVKD. The ends were cut back, 6 bases at V and 1 base at J, with 15 bases in the middle.

This clonotype was found many times. The V and J genes are TRBV5-1 and TRBJ2-1, with TRBD1 matching 7 bases. Germline V gene data show CDR1 as SGHRS and CDR2 as YFSETQ. The CDR3 sequence is 17 residues long. The ends lost 3 bases at V and 6 bases at J; junction bases unmatched: 15. In DNA form, the CDR3 reads TGCGCCAGCAGCTACGGACAGGTAGAAATGTTAGGCAATGAGCAGTTCTTC. Protein sequence: CASSYGQVEMLGNEQFF.

This clonotype was seen only a few times. The rearrangement links TRBV12-3 or TRBV12-4 to TRBJ2-6; 9 bases agree with TRBD1. J was trimmed by 3 bases and V by 5 bases; bases with no gene match: 5. The CDR3 runs to 16 residues. CDR3 amino acids: CASSKDRGFGANVLTF. CDR3 DNA sequence: TGTGCCAGCAGTAAAGACAGGGGGTTTGGGGCCAACGTCCTGACTTTC.

This clonotype was observed a handful of times. The chain is built from TRBV5-1 and TRBJ1-4; 10 nucleotides agree with TRBD1. The CDR3 has 16 amino acids. The germline V gene has CDR1 SGHRS and CDR2 YFSETQ. Trimming took 5 bases from V and 2 from J; bases not matched to a gene: 6. The CDR3 loop is CASRLQTGGTNEKLFF. In DNA, the CDR3 is TGCGCCAGCAGACTCCAGACAGGGGGCACTAATGAAAAACTGTTTTTT.

There are a few counts of this clonotype. V usage is TRBV12-3 or TRBV12-4 and J usage is TRBJ2-3, with D perhaps given as TRBD1 or TRBD2 (6 bases each). This CDR3 has 15 residues. The ends were cut back, 7 bases at V and 2 bases at J, with 16 bases in the middle. CDR3 nucleotide sequence: TGTGCCAGCATTCGAGGGGGGCGGTTCACAGATACGCAGTATTTT. Its translation: CASIRGGRFTDTQYF.

This chain connects TRBV20-1 to TRBJ1-5, with D unclear. Trimming took off 3 bases at V and 0 bases at J, with 9 bases between the two ends. There are 14 residues in the CDR3. CDR1 and CDR2 from the germline V gene are DFQATT and SNEGSKA (reference sequence). CDR3 sequence reads: CSARGRYSNQPQHF. CDR3 DNA sequence: TGCAGTGCTAGGGGTCGTTATAGCAATCAGCCCCAGCATTTT.

This clonotype has ten or more counts. V usage is TRBV5-1 and J usage is TRBJ2-1, with 12 nucleotides matching TRBD2. The length of the CDR3 is 16 residues. After removal of 4 bases from V and 3 bases from J, the junction contained 5 bases not matched to a gene. Germline CDR1 SGHRS, CDR2 YFSETQ. CDR3 protein: CASSLGLAGYYNEQFF. The DNA for the CDR3 is TGCGCCAGCAGCCTGGGACTAGCGGGCTACTACAATGAGCAGTTCTTC.

The rearrangement uses TRBV2 and TRBJ2-5, with 11 bases that match TRBD1. The CDR3 is 14 amino acids. V dropped 7 bases and J dropped 5; count of bases not matched to a gene: 6. Germline lookup yields CDR1 SNHLY and CDR2 FYNNEI. The CDR3 region is CASTRTGGKETQYF. For the CDR3, the DNA is TGTGCCAGCACCCGGACAGGGGGCAAGGAGACCCAGTACTTC. Looking up the rest from reference TRBV2 and TRBJ2-5 gives the full variable domain: EPEVTQTPSHQVTQMGQEVILRCVPISNHLYFYWYRQILGQKVEFLVSFYNNEISEKSEIFDDQFSVERPDGSNFTLKIRSTKLEDSAMYFCASTRTGGKETQYFGPGTRLLVL.

The sample holds many counts of this clonotype. The chain couples TRBV12-3 or TRBV12-4 to TRBJ2-7, with 7 bases lining up with TRBD2. The CDR3 covers 14 residues. Trimming took 6 bases from V and 3 from J; bases not matched to a gene: 8. CDR3 residues: CASSSQGGYYEQYF. CDR3 DNA: TGTGCCAGCAGCTCCCAGGGAGGGTACTACGAGCAGTACTTC.

The chain links TRBV5-1 to TRBJ2-1; D tentatively fits TRBD1 or TRBD2 (6 bases each). Germline V gives CDR1 SGHRS, CDR2 YFSETQ. The CDR3 is made up of 14 amino acids. V was pared by 4 bases and J by 6 bases, with 14 bases between. CDR3 in amino acids: CASSRTGGANEQFF. DNA of the CDR3: TGCGCCAGCAGCCGGACCGGGGGCGCCAATGAGCAGTTCTTC.

This clonotype was found many times. This chain uses TRBV12-3 or TRBV12-4 with TRBJ2-5, with 9 bases matching TRBD2. The CDR3 has 14 residues. The trim removed 0 bases at V and 5 bases at J, leaving 1 base unmatched. The CDR3 sequence: CASSLASGSETQYF. As DNA, the CDR3 is TGTGCCAGCAGTTTAGCTAGCGGGAGTGAGACCCAGTACTTC.

This clonotype was counted between two and nine times. V usage is TRBV6-2 or TRBV6-3 and J usage is TRBJ2-7; 8 bases align to TRBD1. Trimming took 6 bases from V and 4 from J; bases not matched to a gene: 11. The CDR3 length is 15 residues. Germline loops: CDR1 MNHEY, CDR2 SVGEGT. CDR3 coding DNA: TGTGCCAGCAGACCTGGACCGGGACAGGCATACGAGCAGTACTTC. It is translated as CASRPGPGQAYEQYF.

In its sample, this clonotype was seen many times. The V call is TRBV10-3, the J call TRBJ2-5; maybe TRBD1 (6 bases). The germline V and J ends were trimmed by 6 bases and 2 bases, with 16 bases remaining between them. The CDR3 loop spans 15 amino acids. Germline CDR1 ENHRY, CDR2 SYGVKD. CDR3 sequence reads: CAIRGIDDRQETQYF. CDR3 nucleotides: TGTGCCATCAGGGGGATTGATGACAGGCAAGAGACCCAGTACTTC.

The chain links TRBV12-3 or TRBV12-4 to TRBJ2-1, with 8 bases aligning to TRBD1. Germline trimming cut 3 bases from V and 7 bases from J; bases unmatched to any gene: 8. The CDR3 is made up of 15 amino acids. CDR3 sequence reads: CASSFGQGIANEQFF. The CDR3 nucleotides read TGTGCCAGCAGTTTTGGACAGGGTATTGCGAATGAGCAGTTCTTC.

The genes are TRBV12-3 or TRBV12-4 and TRBJ1-1; 10 positions match TRBD1. The CDR3 runs to 14 residues. Losses at the gene ends were 5 bases for V and 7 bases for J; bases not matched to a gene: 7. CDR3 protein: CASSRGTGVGEAFF. For the CDR3, the DNA is TGTGCCAGCAGTAGGGGGACAGGGGTTGGTGAAGCTTTCTTT.

This chain joins TRBV24-1 and TRBJ2-5; 9 bases map to TRBD1. The germline CDR1 and CDR2 sequences are KGHDR and SFDVKD. The CDR3 totals 18 residues. With 3 bases clipped from V and 1 base from J, the junction kept 11 bases outside the gene matches. The CDR3 sequence: CATSDRQSRDRVQETQYF. DNA for the CDR3: TGTGCCACCAGTGATAGGCAGAGTCGGGACAGGGTCCAAGAGACCCAGTACTTC.

This clonotype was seen at least ten times. The chain employs TRBV24-1 and TRBJ2-3; TRBD2 aligns across 8 bases. The CDR3 length is 15 residues. J lost 2 bases, V lost 9 bases, and 9 bases had no gene match. Germline V gene lookup returns CDR1 KGHDR and CDR2 SFDVKD. CDR3 loop: CATSREGLVTDTQYF. Written as DNA, the CDR3 is TGTGCCACCTCTCGGGAGGGCCTGGTCACAGATACGCAGTATTTT.

This clonotype came up many times. The V gene is TRBV20-1, the J gene TRBJ2-5; D tentatively reads TRBD1 or TRBD2 (5 bases each). Germline values: CDR1 DFQATT, CDR2 SNEGSKA (reference sequence). The CDR3 is 16 residues long. Trimming took off 4 bases at V and 3 bases at J, with 21 bases between the two ends. CDR3 amino acids: CSAITPGPAVEETQYF. The CDR3, as DNA: TGCAGTGCTATTACGCCGGGACCAGCAGTGGAAGAGACCCAGTACTTC.

The table lists this clonotype with many counts. A read error may produce the germline difference seen at one junction end. The chain recombines TRBV7-9 with TRBJ2-1; 9 bases are a match to TRBD1. The germline V gene encodes CDR1 SEHNR and CDR2 FQNEAQ (reference sequence). This CDR3 has 12 amino acids. CDR3 protein: CASSLTQDRGGF. In DNA, the CDR3 is TGTGCCAGCAGCTTAACGCAGGACAGGGGTGGCTTC.

In this sample, this clonotype turned up many times. The CDR3 is CASSLRRPNSPLHF. The CDR3 DNA follows: TGTGCCAGCAGTTTACGAAGGCCAAATTCACCCCTCCACTTT. The V call is TRBV12-3 or TRBV12-4, the J call TRBJ1-6; no clear D gene. The CDR3 extends over 14 amino acids. The germline V and J ends were trimmed by 2 bases and 7 bases, with 9 bases remaining between them.

Ten or more counts support this clonotype. The chain employs TRBV5-1 and TRBJ2-7; 7 positions match TRBD2. The V segment lost 7 bases and the J segment 2 bases; nucleotides outside the gene matches: 6. CDR1 is SGHRS and CDR2 is YFSETQ in the germline V gene. The CDR3 has 13 amino acids. The CDR3 region is CASRDYVAYEQYF. CDR3 DNA sequence: TGCGCCAGCCGGGACTACGTCGCCTACGAGCAGTACTTC.

This clonotype has a count of ten or more. The chain has TRBV6-1 and TRBJ1-5; D perhaps matches TRBD1 (5 bases). V was trimmed by 7 bases and J by 1 base, leaving 11 bases between them. Germline V gives CDR1 MNHNS, CDR2 SASEGT. The CDR3 has 14 amino acids. CDR3 bases: TGTGCCAGCACCTACGGGGGGAGCAATCAGCCCCAGCATTTT. Its protein is CASTYGGSNQPQHF.

The gene calls are TRBV3-1 and TRBJ2-2; perhaps TRBD2 as D (6 bases). This CDR3 is built from 16 residues. From germline, CDR1 is LGHDT and CDR2 YNNKEL (reference sequence). Trimming stripped 0 bases from V and 4 bases from J, with 12 bases between. For the CDR3, the DNA is TGTGCCAGCAGCCAAGACCGGCAGGGAGGCACCGGGGAGCTGTTTTTT. Translated: CASSQDRQGGTGELFF.

The V call is TRBV5-1, the J call TRBJ2-1, with a weak D call TRBD2 (6 bases). There are 14 residues in the CDR3. V was pared by 5 bases and J by 4 bases, with 13 bases between. Per the germline V gene, CDR1 is SGHRS and CDR2 is YFSETQ. In nucleotides, the CDR3 is TGCGCCAGCAGTGATAGCGGAGTTTACAATGAGCAGTTCTTC. This translates into CASSDSGVYNEQFF. The entire variable domain, with the rest obtained from reference TRBV5-1 and TRBJ2-1, is as follows: KAGVTQTPRYLIKTRGQQVTLSCSPISGHRSVSWYQQTPGQGLQFLFEYFSETQRNKGNFPGRFSGRQFSNSRSEMNVSTLELGDSALYLCASSDSGVYNEQFFGPGTRLTVL.

The CDR3 DNA follows: TGTGCCAGTAGTGAACCCCCTCTGGGACAGGGTAGCAATCAGCCCCAGCATTTT. This encodes CASSEPPLGQGSNQPQHF. The V and J genes are TRBV19 and TRBJ1-5; 9 bases map to TRBD1. Trimming cost V 5 bases and J 0 bases; bases outside gene matches: 11. This CDR3 spans 18 amino acids. The germline CDR1 and CDR2 sequences are LNHDA and SQIVND (reference sequence). Full variable domain (rest looked up from reference TRBV19 and TRBJ1-5): DGGITQSPKYLFRKEGQNVTLSCEQNLNHDAMYWYRQDPGQGLRLIYYSQIVNDFQKGDIAEGYSVSREKKESFPLTVTSAQKNPTAFYLCASSEPPLGQGSNQPQHFGDGTRLSIL.

This clonotype was detected a few times. V is TRBV20-1 and J is TRBJ1-2; D might be TRBD1 (6 bases). Trimming pared 1 base from V and 6 bases from J, leaving 9 bases between. The germline CDR1 and CDR2 sequences are DFQATT and SNEGSKA (reference sequence). There are 12 residues in the CDR3. The CDR3: CSARVSGDGYTF. As DNA, the CDR3 is TGCAGTGCTAGAGTTTCAGGGGATGGCTACACCTTC.

This clonotype has more than one count but fewer than ten. The gene calls are TRBV28 and TRBJ2-1, with D uncertain. The germline CDR1 and CDR2 sequences are MDHEN and SYDVKM. The V end was cut by 5 bases, the J end by 9 bases, with 11 bases between. The CDR3 totals 12 residues. The CDR3 loop is CASSRGSGEQFF. In nucleotides, the CDR3 is TGTGCCAGCAGTCGCGGTTCTGGTGAGCAGTTCTTC.